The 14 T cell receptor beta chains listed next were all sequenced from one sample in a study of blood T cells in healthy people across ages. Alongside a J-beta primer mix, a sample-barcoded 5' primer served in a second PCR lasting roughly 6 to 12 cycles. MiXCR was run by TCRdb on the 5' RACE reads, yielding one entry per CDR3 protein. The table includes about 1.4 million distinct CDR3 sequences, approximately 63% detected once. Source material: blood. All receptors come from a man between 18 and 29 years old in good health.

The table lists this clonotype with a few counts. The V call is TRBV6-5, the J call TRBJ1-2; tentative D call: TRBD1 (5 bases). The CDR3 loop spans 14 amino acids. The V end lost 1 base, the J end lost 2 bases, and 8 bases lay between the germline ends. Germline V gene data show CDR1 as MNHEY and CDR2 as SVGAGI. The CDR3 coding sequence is TGTGCCAGCAGTTACTTGGGACCCAACTATGGCTACACCTTC. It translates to CASSYLGPNYGYTF.

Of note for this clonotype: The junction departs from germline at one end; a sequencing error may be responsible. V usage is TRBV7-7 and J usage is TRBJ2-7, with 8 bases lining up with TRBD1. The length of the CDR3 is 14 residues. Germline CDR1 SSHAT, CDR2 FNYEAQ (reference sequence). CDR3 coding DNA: TGTGCTAGCAGCTTAGCGGCAGGGGGCGACGAGCAGTACTTC. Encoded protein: CASSLAAGGDEQYF.

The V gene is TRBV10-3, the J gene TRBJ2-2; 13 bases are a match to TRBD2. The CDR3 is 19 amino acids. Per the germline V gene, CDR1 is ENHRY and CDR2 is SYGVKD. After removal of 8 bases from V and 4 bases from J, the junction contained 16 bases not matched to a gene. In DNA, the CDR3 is TGTGCCATCCCAGCGGTCACAGGGGGACTAGCGGGGTTCACCGGGGAGCTGTTTTTT. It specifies CAIPAVTGGLAGFTGELFF.

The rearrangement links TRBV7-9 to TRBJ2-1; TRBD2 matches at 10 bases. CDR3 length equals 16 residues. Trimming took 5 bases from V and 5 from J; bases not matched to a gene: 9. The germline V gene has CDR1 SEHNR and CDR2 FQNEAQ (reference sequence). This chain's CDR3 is CASSPKGTSADNEQFF. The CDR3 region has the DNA TGTGCCAGCAGCCCGAAGGGGACTAGCGCTGACAATGAGCAGTTCTTC.

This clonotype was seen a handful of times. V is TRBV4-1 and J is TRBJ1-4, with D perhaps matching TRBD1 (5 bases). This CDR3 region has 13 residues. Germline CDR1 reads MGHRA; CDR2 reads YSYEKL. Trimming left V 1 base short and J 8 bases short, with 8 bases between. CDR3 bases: TGCGCCAGCAGCCAAGTTGAGGGGGAAAAACTGTTTTTT. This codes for CASSQVEGEKLFF.

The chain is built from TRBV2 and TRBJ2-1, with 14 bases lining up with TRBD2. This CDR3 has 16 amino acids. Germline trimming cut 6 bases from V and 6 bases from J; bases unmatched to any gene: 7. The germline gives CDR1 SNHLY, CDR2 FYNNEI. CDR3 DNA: TGTGCCAGCAGGGGACTAGCGGGAGACGCTCGCAATGAGCAGTTCTTC. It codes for CASRGLAGDARNEQFF.

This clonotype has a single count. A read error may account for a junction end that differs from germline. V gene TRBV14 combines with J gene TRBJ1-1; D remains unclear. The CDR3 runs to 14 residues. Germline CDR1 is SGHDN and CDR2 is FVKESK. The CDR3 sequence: CASGQELGPAEAFF. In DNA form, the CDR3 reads TGTGCCAGCGGCCAAGAGTTGGGTCCCGCTGAAGCTTTCTTT.

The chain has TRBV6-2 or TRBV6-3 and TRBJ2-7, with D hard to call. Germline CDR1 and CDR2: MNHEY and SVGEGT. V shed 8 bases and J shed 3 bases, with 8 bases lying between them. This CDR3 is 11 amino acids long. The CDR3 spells CASGLNYEQYF. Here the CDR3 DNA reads TGTGCCAGCGGTCTAAACTACGAGCAGTACTTC.

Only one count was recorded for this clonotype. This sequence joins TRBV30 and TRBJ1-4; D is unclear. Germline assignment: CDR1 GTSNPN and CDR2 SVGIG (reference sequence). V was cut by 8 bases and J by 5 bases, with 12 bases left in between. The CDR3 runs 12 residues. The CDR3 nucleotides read TGTGCCGTAGACACTGGGAATGAAAAACTGTTTTTT. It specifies CAVDTGNEKLFF. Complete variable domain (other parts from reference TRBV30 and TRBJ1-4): SQTIHQWPATLVQPVGSPLSLECTVEGTSNPNLYWYRQAAGRGLQLLFYSVGIGQISSEVPQNLSASRPQDRQFILSSKKLLLSDSGFYLCAVDTGNEKLFFGSGTQLSVL.

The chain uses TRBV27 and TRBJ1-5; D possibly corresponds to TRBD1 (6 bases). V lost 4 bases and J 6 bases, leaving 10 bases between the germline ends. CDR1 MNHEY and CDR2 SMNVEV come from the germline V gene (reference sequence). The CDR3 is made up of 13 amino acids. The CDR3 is CASSWQGPQPQHF. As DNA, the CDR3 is TGTGCCAGCAGTTGGCAGGGGCCTCAGCCCCAGCATTTT.

Here the CDR3 DNA reads TGTGCCAGCAGCTTATCCGCTAGCGGGAGTATCAATGAGCAGTTCTTC. This sequence encodes CASSLSASGSINEQFF. This chain uses TRBV11-2 with TRBJ2-1; 10 bases are shared with TRBD2. The germline V gene has CDR1 SGHAT and CDR2 FQNNGV. This CDR3 region has 16 residues. Unmatched junction bases numbered 7, after V lost 2 bases and J lost 6 bases. Full variable domain (missing parts from reference TRBV11-2 and TRBJ2-1): EAGVAQSPRYKIIEKRQSVAFWCNPISGHATLYWYQQILGQGPKLLIQFQNNGVVDDSQLPKDRFSAERLKGVDSTLKIQPAKLEDSAVYLCASSLSASGSINEQFFGPGTRLTVL.

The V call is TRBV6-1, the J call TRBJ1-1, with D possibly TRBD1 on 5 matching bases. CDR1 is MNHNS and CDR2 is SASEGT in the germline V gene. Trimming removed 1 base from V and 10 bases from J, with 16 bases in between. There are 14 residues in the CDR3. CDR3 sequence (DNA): TGTGCCAGCAGTGAAGGAGCCGGACATTTTGGAGCTTTCTTT. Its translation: CASSEGAGHFGAFF.

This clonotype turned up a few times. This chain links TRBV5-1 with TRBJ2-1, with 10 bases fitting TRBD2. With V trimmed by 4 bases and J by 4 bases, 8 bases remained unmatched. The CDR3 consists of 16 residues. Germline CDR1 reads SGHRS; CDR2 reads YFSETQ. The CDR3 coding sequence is TGCGCCAGCAGCCTCCCCCTAGCGGGAGCGTACAATGAGCAGTTCTTC. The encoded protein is CASSLPLAGAYNEQFF. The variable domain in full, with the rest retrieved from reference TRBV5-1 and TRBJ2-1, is KAGVTQTPRYLIKTRGQQVTLSCSPISGHRSVSWYQQTPGQGLQFLFEYFSETQRNKGNFPGRFSGRQFSNSRSEMNVSTLELGDSALYLCASSLPLAGAYNEQFFGPGTRLTVL.

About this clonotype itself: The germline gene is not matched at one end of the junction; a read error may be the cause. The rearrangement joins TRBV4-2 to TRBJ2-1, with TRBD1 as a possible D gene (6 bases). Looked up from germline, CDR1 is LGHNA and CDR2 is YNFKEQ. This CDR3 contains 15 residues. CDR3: CAGSQDRSSYNEQFF. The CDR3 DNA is TGTGCCGGCAGCCAAGACAGGAGCTCCTACAATGAGCAGTTCTTC.